The clone carrying this TCR beta chain was recorded once. Its specificity is unknown. This CDR3 comprises 14 residues. Per germline, CDR1 SGHDT and CDR2 YYEEEE. Trimming removed 0 bases from V and 8 bases from J, with 14 bases in between. This sample stems from a study of cytomegalovirus exposure and HLA in healthy donors. In the PCR, 60 Vbeta and 13 Jbeta primers were used. The table came from immunoSEQ multiplex PCR; TCRdb's copy has only in-frame clones and leaves some out. Of about 180,000 clones in the sample, more than 75% were seen once. Findings and limits, study-wide: Reports described diagnosis of cytomegalovirus status by the classifier as highly specific and sensitive.

The V gene is TRBV5-6, the J gene TRBJ1-2, with D tentatively TRBD1 (5 bases). The TCR sequence derives from a woman in her twenties or thirties in good health and CMV-seropositive. Material: PBMCs. The CDR3 sequence: CASSLVVGGRGYTF. For the CDR3, the DNA is TGTGCCAGCAGCTTGGTTGTGGGGGGAAGAGGCTACACCTTC.